This T cell receptor (beta chain) was profiled in a study of blood T cell repertoires in COVID-19. Turning to the study itself: Both acute and convalescent COVID-19 samples were obtained from the United States, Italy and Spain. Sources were T cells, B-cell-depleted T cells, or PBMCs; the material itself was cDNA or gDNA.

Authors' data handling: Quantification of nucleated cells was approximated via reference gene primer amplification. The data were produced by immunoSEQ multiplex PCR, yet TCRdb's version contains in-frame clones alone and is incomplete. That table is the source of V, J and clone size, and D and trimming were worked out from the DNA. The table shows about 130,000 clones, with roughly 83% occurring only once. The germline V gene has CDR1 SGDLS and CDR2 YYNGEE. The CDR3 runs to 13 residues. Trimming shortened V by 3 bases and J by 8 bases, and 14 bases separated the two germline ends. The chain joins TRBV9 to TRBJ1-2; D is ambiguous. The sequencing sample was made of peripheral blood. This clonotype was sampled from a woman between 25 and 40 years old who had recovered from COVID-19. The CDR3 nucleotides read TGTGCCAGCAGCGCCCGATTTGGAGACGGCTACACCTTC. Encoded protein: CASSARFGDGYTF.